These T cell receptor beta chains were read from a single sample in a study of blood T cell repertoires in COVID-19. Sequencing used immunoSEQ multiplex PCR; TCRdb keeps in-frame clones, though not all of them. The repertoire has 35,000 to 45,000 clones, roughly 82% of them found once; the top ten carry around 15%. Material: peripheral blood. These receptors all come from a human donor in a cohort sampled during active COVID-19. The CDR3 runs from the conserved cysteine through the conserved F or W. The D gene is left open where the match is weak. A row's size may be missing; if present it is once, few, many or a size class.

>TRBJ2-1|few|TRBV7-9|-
CASSLAILGSYNEQFF
TGTGCCAGCAGCTTAGCCATTCTAGGCTCCTACAATGAGCAGTTCTTC
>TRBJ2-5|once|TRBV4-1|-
CASRNQQGNQETQYF
TGCGCCAGCAGAAATCAACAGGGTAATCAAGAGACCCAGTACTTC
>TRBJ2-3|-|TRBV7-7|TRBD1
CASSQGATDTQYF
TGTGCCAGCAGCCAGGGGGCCACAGATACGCAGTATTTT
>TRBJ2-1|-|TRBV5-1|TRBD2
CASSLGLVAYNEQFF
TGCGCCAGCAGCCTAGGACTAGTAGCTTACAATGAGCAGTTCTTC
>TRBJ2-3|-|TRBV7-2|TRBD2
CASSRRLAGATDTQYF
TGTGCCAGCAGCCGCCGACTAGCGGGAGCGACAGATACGCAGTATTTT
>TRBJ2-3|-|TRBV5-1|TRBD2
CASSLGTSGRPSTDTQYF
TGCGCCAGCAGCCTTGGGACTAGCGGGAGGCCGAGCACAGATACGCAGTATTTT
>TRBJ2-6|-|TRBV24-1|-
CASQGFGANVLTF
TGTGCCAGTCAGGGGTTTGGGGCCAACGTCCTGACTTTC
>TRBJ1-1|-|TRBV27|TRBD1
CASSLSGQTGSEAFF
TGTGCCAGCAGTTTATCGGGACAGACTGGTTCTGAAGCTTTCTTT
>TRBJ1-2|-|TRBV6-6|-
CASSGEGRDTPGYTF
TGTGCCAGCAGTGGGGAAGGCAGGGATACTCCTGGCTACACCTTC
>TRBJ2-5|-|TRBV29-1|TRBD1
CSAGQGGSHFQETQYF
TGCAGCGCCGGACAGGGGGGGAGTCACTTCCAAGAGACCCAGTACTTC
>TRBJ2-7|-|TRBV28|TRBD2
CASVAGGTYEQYF
TGTGCCAGCGTAGCGGGAGGAACCTACGAGCAGTACTTC
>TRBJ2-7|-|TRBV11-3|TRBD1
CASSYLRGRQGYEQYF
TGTGCCAGCAGCTATCTCCGGGGCCGACAGGGGTACGAGCAGTACTTC
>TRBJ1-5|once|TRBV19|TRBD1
CASSFDRDDQPQHF
TGTGCCAGTAGTTTCGACAGGGATGATCAGCCCCAGCATTTT
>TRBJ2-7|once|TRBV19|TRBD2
CASSLTSGSNEQYF
TGTGCCAGTAGCCTAACTAGCGGGAGTAACGAGCAGTACTTC
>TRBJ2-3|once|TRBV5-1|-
CASNLWASGSDTQYF
TGCGCCAGCAACCTGTGGGCCTCGGGATCAGATACGCAGTATTTT
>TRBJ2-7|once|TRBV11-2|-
CASSPHLDSEQYF
TGTGCCAGCAGCCCCCATTTGGACTCCGAGCAGTACTTC
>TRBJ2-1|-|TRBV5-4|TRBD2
CASSFPSGDYNEQFF
TGTGCCAGCAGCTTCCCTAGCGGGGACTACAATGAGCAGTTCTTC
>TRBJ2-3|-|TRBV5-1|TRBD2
CASSGGTTLGDTQYF
TGCGCCAGCAGCGGGGGGACTACCTTAGGGGATACGCAGTATTTT
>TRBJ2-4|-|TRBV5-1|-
CASSNVGGTENIQYF
TGCGCCAGCAGCAATGTCGGGGGAACGGAAAACATTCAGTACTTC
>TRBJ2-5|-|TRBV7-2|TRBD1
CASSSGTGLETQYF
TGTGCCAGCAGCTCAGGGACAGGGCTGGAGACCCAGTACTTC
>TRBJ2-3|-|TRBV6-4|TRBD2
CATSVAGDADTQYF
TGTGCCACGTCCGTAGCGGGAGACGCAGATACGCAGTATTTT
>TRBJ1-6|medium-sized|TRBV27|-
CASSSHYSPLHF
TGTGCCAGCAGTTCCCACTATTCACCCCTCCACTTT
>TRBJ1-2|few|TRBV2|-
CASRTTGASYGYTF
TGTGCCAGCAGGACGACAGGTGCCAGCTATGGCTACACCTTC
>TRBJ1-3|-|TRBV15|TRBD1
CATSSRGDRVGNTIYF
TGTGCCACCAGCTCCCGAGGAGACAGGGTCGGAAACACCATATATTTT
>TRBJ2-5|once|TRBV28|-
CASSRTGTPETQYF
TGTGCCAGCAGCCGTACAGGGACCCCGGAGACCCAGTACTTC
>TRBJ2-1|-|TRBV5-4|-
CASSLEQGNYEQFF
TGTGCCAGCAGCTTGGAACAGGGTAACTATGAGCAGTTCTTC
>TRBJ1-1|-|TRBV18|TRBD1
CASSRTGGLVTEAFF
TGTGCCAGCTCGAGGACAGGGGGCTTGGTCACTGAAGCTTTCTTT
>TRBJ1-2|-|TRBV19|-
CASSSGQGGDYGYTF
TGTGCCAGTAGTTCAGGGCAGGGCGGTGACTATGGCTACACCTTC
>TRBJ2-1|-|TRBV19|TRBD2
CASSYSGTSGSSEQFF
TGTGCCAGTAGTTACTCCGGGACTAGCGGGAGTAGTGAGCAGTTCTTC
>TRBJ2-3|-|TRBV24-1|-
CATSDPSGERDTQYF
TGTGCCACCAGTGACCCATCTGGGGAGAGGGATACGCAGTATTTT
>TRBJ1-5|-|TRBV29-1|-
CSVQAGPNQPQHF
TGCAGCGTTCAGGCAGGCCCAAATCAGCCCCAGCATTTT
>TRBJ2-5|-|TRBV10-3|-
CAISEVQNQETQYF
TGTGCCATCAGTGAGGTCCAAAACCAAGAGACCCAGTACTTC
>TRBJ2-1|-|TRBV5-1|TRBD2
CASSPAVSGVYNEQFF
TGCGCCAGCAGCCCGGCCGTAAGCGGGGTCTACAATGAGCAGTTCTTC
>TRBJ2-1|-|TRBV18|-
CASSPSSETSSYNEQFF
TGTGCCAGCTCACCCTCGTCCGAGACAAGCTCCTACAATGAGCAGTTCTTC
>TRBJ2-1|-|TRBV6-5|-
CASSYGRGGDGNEQFF
TGTGCCAGCAGTTACGGTCGGGGCGGGGACGGAAATGAGCAGTTCTTC
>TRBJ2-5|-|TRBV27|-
CASSFLPGLQETQYF
TGTGCCAGCAGTTTCCTCCCGGGGTTACAAGAGACCCAGTACTTC